This TCR beta chain is from a study of beta chain features in type 1 diabetes. Study-level points and caveats: People with Type 1 diabetes carried modestly yet significantly shorter TCRB CDR3s in all four CD4+ subsets.

Isolation of CD4+ naive, central memory, regulatory and stem cell-like memory cells was achieved by sorting via CD45RO/CCR7/CD25/CD127/CD95/CD27. The sequenced template was cDNA made from the entire isolated RNA. Only in-frame clones appear in the TCRdb table, and some are missing; sequencing was by immunoSEQ multiplex PCR. The table shows roughly 450,000 clones, with 9.5% to 12% occurring only once. Notes on this clone: What it binds is unknown.

The sequenced sample consisted of naive CD4+ T cells from blood. The receptor was derived from a woman between 18 and 30 years old in good health.

This CDR3 is CASSLQRGIYNEQFF. DNA of the CDR3: TGTGCCAGCAGCTTACAGAGAGGAATCTACAATGAGCAGTTCTTC. V is TRBV7-2 and J is TRBJ2-1; D call uncertain. The germline CDR1 and CDR2 sequences are SGHTA and FQGNSA. The CDR3 is 15 residues long. The V end lost 2 bases, the J end lost 3 bases, and 11 bases lay between the germline ends. The whole variable domain, remainder taken from reference TRBV7-2 and TRBJ2-1, is GAGVSQSPSNKVTEKGKDVELRCDPISGHTALYWYRQSLGQGLEFLIYFQGNSAPDKSGLPSDRFSAERTGGSVSTLTIQRTQQEDSAVYLCASSLQRGIYNEQFFGPGTRLTVL.